The rows below give T cell receptor beta chains drawn from one sample of a study of blood T cell repertoires in COVID-19. Sequencing was performed with immunoSEQ multiplex PCR; in TCRdb, only in-frame clones are kept and a portion is missing. The repertoire holds around 380,000 clones, with approximately 87% as singletons. Sequencing was done on a sample of PBMCs or T cells enriched from blood (not recorded which). The receptors here all came from a man aged 25 to 40 who had recovered from COVID-19. CDR3s include the opening cysteine and the closing phenylalanine or tryptophan. Fields, in order: J gene, V gene, D gene, clone size, CDR3 DNA, CDR3 protein. A D gene is named only where the DNA matches it firmly. The listing skips clone size in some rows; elsewhere it reads once, few, many or a size class.

>TRBJ1-6|TRBV12-5|NA|NA
TGTGCTAGTGGTCATGGGCGGTTGAGAGGGTTT
CASGHGRLRGF
>TRBJ1-1|TRBV2|NA|NA
TGTGCCAGCACTGGACAGTTTTTACCCCCTGAAGCTTTCTTT
CASTGQFLPPEAFF
>TRBJ1-1|TRBV11-3|NA|NA
TGTGCCAGCAGCTTAGCCTTAGCCATCAGGGGTTCTGAAGCTTTCTTT
CASSLALAIRGSEAFF
>TRBJ1-5|TRBV27|NA|NA
TGTGCCAGCAGCTCTTACCACGGGGGTTATAGCAATCAGCCCCAGCATTTT
CASSSYHGGYSNQPQHF
>TRBJ2-2|TRBV30|NA|NA
TGTGCCTGGAGTTCCCCAGCCGGGGAGCTGTTTTTT
CAWSSPAGELFF
>TRBJ1-6|TRBV9|TRBD1|NA
TGTGCCAGCAGCGGATACGGGACAGGGCAAAATTCACCCCTCCACTTT
CASSGYGTGQNSPLHF
>TRBJ1-1|TRBV27|TRBD1|few
TGTGCCAGCAACCCGGACAGGAGGGTAGCTTTCTTT
CASNPDRRVAFF
>TRBJ1-4|TRBV11-2|NA|NA
TGTGCCAGCAGCTTACGGCGGAGTAATGAAAAACTGTTTTTT
CASSLRRSNEKLFF
>TRBJ2-1|TRBV7-8|NA|NA
TGTGCCAGCATCCCCCTCGGTACTTCGGGCTCCTACAATGAGCAGTTCTTC
CASIPLGTSGSYNEQFF
>TRBJ1-2|TRBV2|NA|NA
TGTGCCAGCACCCCCCAGGGCCGGGGCTACACCTTC
CASTPQGRGYTF
>TRBJ2-7|TRBV7-9|NA|NA
TGTGCCAGCAGCTTAGGTCGGGGCGAGCAGTACTTC
CASSLGRGEQYF
>TRBJ1-2|TRBV10-3|NA|once
TGTGCCATCAGCACAGGGAACGGGGATGGCTACACCTTC
CAISTGNGDGYTF
>TRBJ1-5|TRBV2|NA|NA
TGTGCCAGCAGTGAAGCATTTAACAGGGCTTACGGGCAGCCCCAGCATTTT
CASSEAFNRAYGQPQHF
>TRBJ2-2|TRBV4-3|TRBD2|NA
TGCGCCAGCAGCCAAGTAAGCGGACTAGCGAACACCGGGGAGCTGTTTTTT
CASSQVSGLANTGELFF
>TRBJ2-6|TRBV5-1|NA|NA
TGCGCCAGCAGCTTGGATTCAGGGCGGAAGTCTGGGGCCAACGTCCTGACTTTC
CASSLDSGRKSGANVLTF
>TRBJ1-1|TRBV27|NA|NA
TGTGCCAGCAGTTTTCGGGGGGCGAACACTGAAGCTTTCTTT
CASSFRGANTEAFF